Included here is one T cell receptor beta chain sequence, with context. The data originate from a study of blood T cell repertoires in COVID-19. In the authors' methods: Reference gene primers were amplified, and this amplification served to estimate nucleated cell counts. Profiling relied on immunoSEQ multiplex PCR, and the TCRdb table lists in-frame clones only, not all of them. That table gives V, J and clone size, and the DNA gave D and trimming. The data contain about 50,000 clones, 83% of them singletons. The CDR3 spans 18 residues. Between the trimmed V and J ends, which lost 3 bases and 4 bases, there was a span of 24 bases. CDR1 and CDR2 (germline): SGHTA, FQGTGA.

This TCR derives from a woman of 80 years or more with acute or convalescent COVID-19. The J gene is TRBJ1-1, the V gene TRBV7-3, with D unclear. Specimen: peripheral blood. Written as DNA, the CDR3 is TGTGCCAGCAGCTTCTACAGCCCCACCGGGGATGCGGGCACTGAAGCTTTCTTT. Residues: CASSFYSPTGDAGTEAFF.